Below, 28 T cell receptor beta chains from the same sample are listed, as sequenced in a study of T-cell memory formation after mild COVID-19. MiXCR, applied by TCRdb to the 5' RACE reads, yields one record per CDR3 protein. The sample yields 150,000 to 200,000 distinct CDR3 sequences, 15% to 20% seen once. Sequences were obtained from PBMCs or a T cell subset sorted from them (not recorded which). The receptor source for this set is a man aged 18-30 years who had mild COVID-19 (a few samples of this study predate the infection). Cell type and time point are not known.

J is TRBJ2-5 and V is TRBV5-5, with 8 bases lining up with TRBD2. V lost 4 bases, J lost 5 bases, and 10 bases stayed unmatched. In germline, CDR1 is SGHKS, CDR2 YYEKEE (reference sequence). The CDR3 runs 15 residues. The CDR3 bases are TGTGCCAGCAGCGCTGATACGGGGGGGCTCGAGACCCAGTACTTC. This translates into CASSADTGGLETQYF.

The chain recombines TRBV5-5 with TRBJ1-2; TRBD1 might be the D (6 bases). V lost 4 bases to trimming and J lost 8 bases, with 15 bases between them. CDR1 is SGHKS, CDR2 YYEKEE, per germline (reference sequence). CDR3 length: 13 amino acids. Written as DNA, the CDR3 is TGTGCCAGCAGCACATGGGACACGTCCGGCTACACCTTC. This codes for CASSTWDTSGYTF.

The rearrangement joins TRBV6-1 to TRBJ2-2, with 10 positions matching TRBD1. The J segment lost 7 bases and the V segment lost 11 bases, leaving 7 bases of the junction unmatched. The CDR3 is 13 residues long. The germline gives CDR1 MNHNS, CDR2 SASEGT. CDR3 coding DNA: TGTGCCGGAAGACAGGGGGCTGGCGGGGAGCTGTTTTTT. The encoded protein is CAGRQGAGGELFF.

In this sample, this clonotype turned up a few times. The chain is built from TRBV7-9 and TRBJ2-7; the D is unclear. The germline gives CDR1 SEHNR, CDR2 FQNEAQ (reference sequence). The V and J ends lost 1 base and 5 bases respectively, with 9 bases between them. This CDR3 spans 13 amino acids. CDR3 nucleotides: TGTGCCAGCAGCTTAGATCCCAGGAACGAGCAGTACGTC. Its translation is CASSLDPRNEQYV.

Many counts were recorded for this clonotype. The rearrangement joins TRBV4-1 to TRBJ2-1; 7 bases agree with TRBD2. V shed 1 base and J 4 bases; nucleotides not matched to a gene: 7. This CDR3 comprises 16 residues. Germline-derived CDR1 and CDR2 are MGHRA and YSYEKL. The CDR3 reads CASSQATSGVYNEQFF. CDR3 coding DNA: TGCGCCAGCAGCCAAGCTACCAGCGGGGTTTACAATGAGCAGTTCTTC.

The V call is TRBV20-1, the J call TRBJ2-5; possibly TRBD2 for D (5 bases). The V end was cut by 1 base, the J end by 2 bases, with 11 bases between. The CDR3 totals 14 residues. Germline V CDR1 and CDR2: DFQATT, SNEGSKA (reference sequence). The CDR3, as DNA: TGCAGTGCTAGAGTAGCAGCGGATCAAGAGACCCAGTACTTC. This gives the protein CSARVAADQETQYF.

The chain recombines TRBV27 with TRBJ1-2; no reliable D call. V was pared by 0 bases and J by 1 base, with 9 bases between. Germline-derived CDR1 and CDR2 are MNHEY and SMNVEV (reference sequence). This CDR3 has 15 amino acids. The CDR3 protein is CASSLSGRNNYGYTF. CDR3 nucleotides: TGTGCCAGCAGTTTATCAGGGCGGAATAACTATGGCTACACCTTC.

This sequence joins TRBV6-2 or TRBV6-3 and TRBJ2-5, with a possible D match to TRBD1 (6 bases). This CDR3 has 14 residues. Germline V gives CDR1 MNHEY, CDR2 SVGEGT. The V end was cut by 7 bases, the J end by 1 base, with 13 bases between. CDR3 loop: CASTLGALQETQYF. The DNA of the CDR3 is TGTGCCAGCACGCTGGGGGCTCTCCAAGAGACCCAGTACTTC.

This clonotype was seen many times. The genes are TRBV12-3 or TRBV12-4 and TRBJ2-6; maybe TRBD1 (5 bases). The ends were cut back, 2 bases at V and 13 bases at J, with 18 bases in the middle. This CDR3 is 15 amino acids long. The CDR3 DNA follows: TGTGCCAGCAGTTTAATGTGGGGCCCCCTTCCGGTCCTGACTTTC. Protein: CASSLMWGPLPVLTF.

CDR3 in amino acids: CSARQTGGRSPLHF. CDR3 DNA: TGCAGTGCCCGTCAAACAGGGGGCAGATCACCCCTCCACTTT. The genes are TRBV20-1 and TRBJ1-6, with 9 positions matching TRBD1. CDR3 length: 14 residues. V shed 6 bases and J 10 bases; nucleotides not matched to a gene: 10. Germline V gives CDR1 DFQATT, CDR2 SNEGSKA (reference sequence).

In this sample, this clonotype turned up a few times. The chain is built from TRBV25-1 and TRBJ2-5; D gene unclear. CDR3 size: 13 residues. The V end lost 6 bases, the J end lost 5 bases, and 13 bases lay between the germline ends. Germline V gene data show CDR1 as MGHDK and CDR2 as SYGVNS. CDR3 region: CASSGSGRETQYF. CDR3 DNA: TGTGCCAGCAGCGGTTCAGGAAGGGAGACCCAGTACTTC.

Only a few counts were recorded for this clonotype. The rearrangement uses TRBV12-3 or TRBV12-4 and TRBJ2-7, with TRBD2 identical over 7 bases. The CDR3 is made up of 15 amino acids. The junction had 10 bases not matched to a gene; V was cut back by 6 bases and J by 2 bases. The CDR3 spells CASSSPGRGAYEQYF. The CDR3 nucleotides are TGTGCCAGCAGCTCACCGGGACGGGGGGCCTACGAGCAGTACTTC.

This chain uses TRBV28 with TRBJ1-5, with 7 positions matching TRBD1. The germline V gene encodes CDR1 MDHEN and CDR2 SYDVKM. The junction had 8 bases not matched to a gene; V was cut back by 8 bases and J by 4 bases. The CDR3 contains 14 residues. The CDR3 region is CASGNGQANQPQHF. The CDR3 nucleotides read TGTGCCAGCGGAAACGGACAGGCGAATCAGCCCCAGCATTTT.

CDR3 protein: CASSQREGGTQYF. CDR3 sequence (DNA): TGTGCCAGCAGCCAGAGGGAAGGAGGCACGCAGTATTTT. This chain joins TRBV3-1 and TRBJ2-3; TRBD2 is a possible D gene (5 bases). Germline V gene sequence: CDR1 LGHDT, CDR2 YNNKEL (reference sequence). The V gene lost 3 bases and the J gene lost 9 bases, with 13 bases spanning the gap. This CDR3 spans 13 amino acids.

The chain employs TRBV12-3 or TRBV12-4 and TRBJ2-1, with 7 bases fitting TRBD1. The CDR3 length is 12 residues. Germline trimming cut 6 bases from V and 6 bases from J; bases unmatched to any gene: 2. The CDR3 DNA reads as TGTGCCAGCAGCCGGACAGGCAATGAGCAGTTCTTC. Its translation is CASSRTGNEQFF.

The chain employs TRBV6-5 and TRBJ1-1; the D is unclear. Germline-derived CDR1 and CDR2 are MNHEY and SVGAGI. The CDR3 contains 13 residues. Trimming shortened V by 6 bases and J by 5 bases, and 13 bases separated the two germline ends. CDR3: CASSRIVGTEAFF. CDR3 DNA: TGTGCCAGCAGCCGGATCGTAGGAACTGAAGCTTTCTTT.

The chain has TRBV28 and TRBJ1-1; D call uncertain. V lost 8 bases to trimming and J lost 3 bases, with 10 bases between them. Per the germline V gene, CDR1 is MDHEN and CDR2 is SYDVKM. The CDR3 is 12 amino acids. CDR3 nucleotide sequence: TGTGCCAGCCGCCAAGGGTACACTGAAGCTTTCTTT. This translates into CASRQGYTEAFF.

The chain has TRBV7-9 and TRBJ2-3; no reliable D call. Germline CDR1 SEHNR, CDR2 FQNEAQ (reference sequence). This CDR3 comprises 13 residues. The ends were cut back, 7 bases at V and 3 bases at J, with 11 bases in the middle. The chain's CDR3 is CASTSSGTDTQYF. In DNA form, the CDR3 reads TGTGCCAGCACCTCTTCGGGTACAGATACGCAGTATTTT.

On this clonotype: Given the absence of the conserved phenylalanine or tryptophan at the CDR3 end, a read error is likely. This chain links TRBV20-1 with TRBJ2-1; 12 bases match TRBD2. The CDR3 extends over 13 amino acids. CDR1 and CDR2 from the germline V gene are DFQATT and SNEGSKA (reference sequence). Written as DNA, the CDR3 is TGCATGTCGGGACTAGCGGGTAACAATGAGCAGTTCTTA. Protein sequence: CMSGLAGNNEQFL.

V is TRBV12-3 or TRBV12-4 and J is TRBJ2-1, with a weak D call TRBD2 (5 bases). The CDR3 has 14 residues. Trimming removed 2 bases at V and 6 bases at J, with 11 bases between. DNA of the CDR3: TGTGCCAGCAGTTTACGGGGTAGTAGCAATGAGCAGTTCTTC. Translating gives CASSLRGSSNEQFF.

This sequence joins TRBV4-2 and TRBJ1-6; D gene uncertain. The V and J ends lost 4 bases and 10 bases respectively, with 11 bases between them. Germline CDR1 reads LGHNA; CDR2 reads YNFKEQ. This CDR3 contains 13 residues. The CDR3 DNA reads TGTGCCAGCAGCCGACTGGAAGGGTCACCCCTCCACTTT. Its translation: CASSRLEGSPLHF.

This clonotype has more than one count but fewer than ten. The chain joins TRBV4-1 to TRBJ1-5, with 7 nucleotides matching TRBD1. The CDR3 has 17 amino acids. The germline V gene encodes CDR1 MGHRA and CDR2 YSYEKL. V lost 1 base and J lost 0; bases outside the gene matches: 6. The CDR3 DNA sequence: TGCGCCAGCAGCCAAGTACAGGGGAGGGATAGCAATCAGCCCCAGCATTTT. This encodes CASSQVQGRDSNQPQHF.

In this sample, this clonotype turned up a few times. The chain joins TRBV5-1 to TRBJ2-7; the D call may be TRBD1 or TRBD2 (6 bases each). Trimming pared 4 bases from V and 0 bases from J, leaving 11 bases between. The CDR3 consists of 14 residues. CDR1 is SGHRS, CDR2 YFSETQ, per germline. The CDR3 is CASSEQGGSYEQYF. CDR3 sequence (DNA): TGCGCCAGCAGCGAACAGGGAGGCTCCTACGAGCAGTACTTC. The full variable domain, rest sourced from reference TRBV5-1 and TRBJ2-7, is KAGVTQTPRYLIKTRGQQVTLSCSPISGHRSVSWYQQTPGQGLQFLFEYFSETQRNKGNFPGRFSGRQFSNSRSEMNVSTLELGDSALYLCASSEQGGSYEQYFGPGTRLTVT.

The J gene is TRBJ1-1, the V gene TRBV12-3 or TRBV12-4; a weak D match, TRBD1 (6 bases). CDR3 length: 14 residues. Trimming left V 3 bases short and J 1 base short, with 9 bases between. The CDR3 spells CASSLGRGNTEAFF. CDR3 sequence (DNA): TGTGCCAGCAGTTTGGGCAGGGGGAACACTGAAGCTTTCTTT.

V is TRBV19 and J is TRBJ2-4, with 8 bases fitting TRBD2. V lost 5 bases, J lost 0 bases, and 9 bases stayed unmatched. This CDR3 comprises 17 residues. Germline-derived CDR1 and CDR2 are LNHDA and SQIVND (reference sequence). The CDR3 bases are TGTGCCAGTAGTCTCTCCGGGGGGGCTAAAGCCAAAAACATTCAGTACTTC. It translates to CASSLSGGAKAKNIQYF.

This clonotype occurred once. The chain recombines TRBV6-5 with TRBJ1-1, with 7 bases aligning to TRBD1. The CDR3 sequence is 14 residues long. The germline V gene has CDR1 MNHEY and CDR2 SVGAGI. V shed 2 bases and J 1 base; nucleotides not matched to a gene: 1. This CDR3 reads CASSYRTGNTEAFF. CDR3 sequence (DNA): TGTGCCAGCAGTTACCGGACAGGGAACACTGAAGCTTTCTTT.

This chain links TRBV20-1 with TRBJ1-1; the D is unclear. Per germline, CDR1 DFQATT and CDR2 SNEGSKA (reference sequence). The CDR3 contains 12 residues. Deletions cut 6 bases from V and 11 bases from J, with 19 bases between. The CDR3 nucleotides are TGCAGTGCCCGGTTGGGAGGAGCTGGGGCTTTCTTT. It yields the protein CSARLGGAGAFF.

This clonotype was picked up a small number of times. The chain's CDR3 is CASSTRQGRVGEQFF. CDR3 nucleotides: TGTGCCAGCAGTACCCGACAGGGAAGGGTCGGTGAGCAGTTCTTC. The rearrangement uses TRBV6-2 or TRBV6-3 and TRBJ2-1; TRBD1 aligns across 7 bases. This CDR3 has 15 residues. Trimming removed 5 bases from V and 9 bases from J; junction bases left unmatched: 13. Germline V gene data show CDR1 as MNHEY and CDR2 as SVGEGT.